The 18 T cell receptor beta chains below all came from one sample that was sequenced in a study of CD8 T cells in ankylosing spondylitis. TCRdb redid the calling of the 5' RACE reads with MiXCR, one entry per CDR3 protein. The sample records about 160,000 distinct CDR3 sequences, about 17% being singletons. Sequenced material: blood, either unsorted or a sorted T cell fraction (not recorded which). All receptors come from a male donor with ankylosing spondylitis or in good health (not recorded which).

This clonotype came up many times. This chain links TRBV12-3 or TRBV12-4 with TRBJ2-3, with 9 bases fitting TRBD1. The CDR3 totals 15 residues. The V segment lost 7 bases and the J segment 3 bases; nucleotides outside the gene matches: 8. In DNA form, the CDR3 reads TGTGCCAGCACCGACCCCGGGACAGGGACAGATACGCAGTATTTT. Translating gives CASTDPGTGTDTQYF.

This clonotype was counted ten times or more. This rearrangement joins TRBV27 to TRBJ2-2, with D perhaps matching TRBD1 (5 bases). The ends were cut back, 5 bases at V and 5 bases at J, with 21 bases in the middle. The CDR3 has 17 residues. The germline CDR1 and CDR2 sequences are MNHEY and SMNVEV (reference sequence). The CDR3, as DNA: TGTGCCAGCAGTCCCCGCGTCGGTCCAGGGCGGACCGGGGAGCTGTTTTTT. Translated, it gives CASSPRVGPGRTGELFF.

This clonotype has at least ten counts. This chain connects TRBV10-3 to TRBJ2-1; 13 bases align to TRBD2. The V and J ends lost 9 bases and 0 bases, in that order; junction bases with no gene match: 5. CDR1 and CDR2 from the germline V gene are ENHRY and SYGVKD. The CDR3 loop spans 16 amino acids. CDR3 loop: CAITSGRGSSYNEQFF. DNA of the CDR3: TGTGCCATAACTAGCGGGAGGGGGAGCTCCTACAATGAGCAGTTCTTC.

This clonotype was counted ten times or more. The chain has TRBV24-1 and TRBJ2-1; 8 bases agree with TRBD2. J gave up 3 bases and V 4 bases, and 10 bases lay outside the gene matches. CDR1 is KGHDR, CDR2 SFDVKD, per germline. The CDR3 is made up of 17 amino acids. The CDR3 bases are TGTGCCACCAGTGACCCGAGCGGGAGTGTCCTCTACAATGAGCAGTTCTTC. Translated, it gives CATSDPSGSVLYNEQFF.

This clonotype has just a few counts. The chain couples TRBV7-9 to TRBJ2-7; D tentatively fits TRBD1 or TRBD2 (5 bases each). Germline lookup yields CDR1 SEHNR and CDR2 FQNEAQ (reference sequence). The CDR3 totals 15 residues. Trimming removed 4 bases from V and 5 bases from J, with 18 bases in between. DNA of the CDR3: TGTGCCAGCAGCTCAAACTGGGGGTCGATTGACGAGCAGTACTTC. Residues: CASSSNWGSIDEQYF.

The chain uses TRBV7-9 and TRBJ2-1; maybe TRBD2 (6 bases). Trimming took off 5 bases at V and 0 bases at J, with 11 bases between the two ends. This CDR3 spans 15 amino acids. Germline V gives CDR1 SEHNR, CDR2 FQNEAQ (reference sequence). The CDR3 nucleotides are TGTGCCAGCAGCCATAGCGGCAGCTCCTACAATGAGCAGTTCTTC. Translating gives CASSHSGSSYNEQFF. Filled out from reference TRBV7-9 and TRBJ2-1, the complete variable domain reads DTGVSQNPRHKITKRGQNVTFRCDPISEHNRLYWYRQTLGQGPEFLTYFQNEAQLEKSRLLSDRFSAERPKGSFSTLEIQRTEQGDSAMYLCASSHSGSSYNEQFFGPGTRLTVL.

A few counts support this clonotype. V and J are TRBV6-5 and TRBJ2-3; D perhaps matches TRBD1 (6 bases). CDR3 length: 16 amino acids. Germline CDR1 is MNHEY and CDR2 is SVGAGI. Trimming removed 6 bases from V and 2 bases from J, with 18 bases in between. DNA for the CDR3: TGTGCCAGCAGGTCCGGCAGGGGCGGCCCCACAGATACGCAGTATTTT. Encoded protein: CASRSGRGGPTDTQYF.

This chain connects TRBV11-2 to TRBJ2-2; D gene uncertain. CDR1 and CDR2 from the germline V gene are SGHAT and FQNNGV. The CDR3 has 13 amino acids. Between the trimmed V and J ends, which lost 5 bases and 5 bases, there was a span of 9 bases. In DNA, the CDR3 is TGTGCCAGCAGCCTCGTCAGTACCGGGGAGCTGTTTTTT. Its protein product is CASSLVSTGELFF.

The chain couples TRBV27 to TRBJ1-2, with TRBD1 as a possible D gene (5 bases). The CDR3 runs to 16 residues. Germline V gene data show CDR1 as MNHEY and CDR2 as SMNVEV (reference sequence). V was cut by 7 bases and J by 0 bases, with 18 bases left in between. CDR3 coding DNA: TGTGCCAGCACCGCATTCCCGACAGAGACTAACTATGGCTACACCTTC. Its protein product is CASTAFPTETNYGYTF.

The chain joins TRBV12-3 or TRBV12-4 to TRBJ1-2; a weak D match, TRBD1 (5 bases). Between the trimmed V and J ends, which lost 6 bases and 8 bases, there was a span of 16 bases. The CDR3 is 13 residues long. CDR3 region: CASRKDRGDGYTF. The CDR3 DNA sequence: TGTGCCAGCAGGAAAGACCGGGGGGACGGCTACACCTTC.

In its sample, this clonotype was seen a few times. V and J are TRBV27 and TRBJ2-7; 11 bases align to TRBD2. This CDR3 region has 16 residues. CDR1 and CDR2 from the germline V gene are MNHEY and SMNVEV (reference sequence). Trimming at V came to 4 bases and at J to 7 bases, leaving 12 bases not matched to a gene. The CDR3 reads CASSSLGGTSGKEQYF. The CDR3, as DNA: TGTGCCAGCAGTTCACTGGGGGGGACTAGCGGAAAAGAGCAGTACTTC.

For this clonotype: This clone may be a read error of a much larger clone one base away. The chain carries TRBV5-1 and TRBJ2-1; D might be TRBD2 (6 bases). The CDR3 totals 15 residues. V was clipped by 4 bases and J by 2 bases, with 13 bases between them. In germline, CDR1 is SGHRS, CDR2 YFSETQ. Here the CDR3 DNA reads TGCGCCAGCAGCCGTACTAGCACTACCTACAATGAGCAGTTCTTC. It translates to CASSRTSTTYNEQFF.

This clonotype appeared many times. This sequence joins TRBV5-1 and TRBJ2-1; no reliable D call. The CDR3 extends over 15 amino acids. Germline-derived CDR1 and CDR2 are SGHRS and YFSETQ. V lost 0 bases to trimming and J lost 3 bases, with 10 bases between them. The CDR3 loop is CASSLGPANYNEQFF. The CDR3 DNA follows: TGCGCCAGCAGCTTGGGGCCGGCTAACTACAATGAGCAGTTCTTC. The entire variable domain, with the rest obtained from reference TRBV5-1 and TRBJ2-1, is as follows: KAGVTQTPRYLIKTRGQQVTLSCSPISGHRSVSWYQQTPGQGLQFLFEYFSETQRNKGNFPGRFSGRQFSNSRSEMNVSTLELGDSALYLCASSLGPANYNEQFFGPGTRLTVL.

This clonotype has only a few counts. This sequence joins TRBV28 and TRBJ2-2; 8 nucleotides match TRBD1. The CDR3 runs 15 residues. CDR1 MDHEN and CDR2 SYDVKM come from the germline V gene. V was pared by 6 bases and J by 5 bases, with 8 bases of the junction left unmatched. In DNA form, the CDR3 reads TGTGCCAGCAGCCCGGGACAGGTGATTACCGGGGAGCTGTTTTTT. Translation: CASSPGQVITGELFF. Complete variable domain (other parts from reference TRBV28 and TRBJ2-2): DVKVTQSSRYLVKRTGEKVFLECVQDMDHENMFWYRQDPGLGLRLIYFSYDVKMKEKGDIPEGYSVSREKKERFSLILESASTNQTSMYLCASSPGQVITGELFFGEGSRLTVL.

This clonotype has ten or more counts. The chain has TRBV5-1 and TRBJ2-3; 7 bases are shared with TRBD2. The CDR3 runs to 16 residues. CDR1 is SGHRS and CDR2 is YFSETQ in the germline V gene. V lost 4 bases to trimming and J lost 4 bases; unmatched junction nucleotides: 12. The CDR3 DNA sequence: TGCGCCAGCAGCCCCCAGGGCGGGAGCGGAGCAGATACGCAGTATTTT. It is translated as CASSPQGGSGADTQYF.

V and J are TRBV28 and TRBJ2-5, with D uncertain. Germline-derived CDR1 and CDR2 are MDHEN and SYDVKM. V was clipped by 6 bases and J by 2 bases, with 7 bases between them. The CDR3 spans 12 residues. In nucleotides, the CDR3 is TGTGCCAGCAGAGAATCTCAAGAGACCCAGTACTTC. Translated, it gives CASRESQETQYF. Looking up the rest from reference TRBV28 and TRBJ2-5 gives the full variable domain: DVKVTQSSRYLVKRTGEKVFLECVQDMDHENMFWYRQDPGLGLRLIYFSYDVKMKEKGDIPEGYSVSREKKERFSLILESASTNQTSMYLCASRESQETQYFGPGTRLLVL.

V is TRBV19 and J is TRBJ2-7, with 7 nucleotides matching TRBD2. J lost 4 bases, V lost 6 bases, and 12 bases had no gene match. The CDR3 has 15 amino acids. In germline, CDR1 is LNHDA, CDR2 SQIVND (reference sequence). Written as DNA, the CDR3 is TGTGCCAGTAGAACCTTAGCTAGCGGAGATTACGAGCAGTACTTC. This gives the protein CASRTLASGDYEQYF.

The chain has TRBV25-1 and TRBJ2-1; TRBD2 might be the D (6 bases). Germline V gene data show CDR1 as MGHDK and CDR2 as SYGVNS. V lost 3 bases and J lost 2, with 14 bases in between. This CDR3 region has 16 residues. The CDR3 loop is CASSEVRGDTYNEQFF. The CDR3 DNA is TGTGCCAGCAGTGAGGTGCGGGGCGATACCTACAATGAGCAGTTCTTC.